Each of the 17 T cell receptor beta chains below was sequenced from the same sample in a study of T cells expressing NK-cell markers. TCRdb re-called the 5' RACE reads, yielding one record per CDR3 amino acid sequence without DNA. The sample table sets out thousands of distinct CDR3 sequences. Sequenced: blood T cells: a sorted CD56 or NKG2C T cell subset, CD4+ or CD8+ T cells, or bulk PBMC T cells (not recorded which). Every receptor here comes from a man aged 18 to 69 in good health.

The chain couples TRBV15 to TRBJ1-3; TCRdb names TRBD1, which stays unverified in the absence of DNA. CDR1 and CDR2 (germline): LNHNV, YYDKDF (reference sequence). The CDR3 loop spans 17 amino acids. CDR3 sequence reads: CATSREGQGAPGNTIYF.

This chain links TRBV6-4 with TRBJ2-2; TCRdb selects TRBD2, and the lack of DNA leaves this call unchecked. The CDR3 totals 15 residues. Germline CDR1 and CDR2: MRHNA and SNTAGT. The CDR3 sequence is CASSEASGNTGELFF.

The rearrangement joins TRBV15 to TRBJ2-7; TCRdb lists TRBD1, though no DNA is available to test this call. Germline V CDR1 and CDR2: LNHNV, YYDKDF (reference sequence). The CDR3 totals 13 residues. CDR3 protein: CATSTTTGGEQYF.

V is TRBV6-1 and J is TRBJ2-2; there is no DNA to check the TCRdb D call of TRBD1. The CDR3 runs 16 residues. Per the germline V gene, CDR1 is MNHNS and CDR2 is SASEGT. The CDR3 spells CASSVHPTGTPGELFF.

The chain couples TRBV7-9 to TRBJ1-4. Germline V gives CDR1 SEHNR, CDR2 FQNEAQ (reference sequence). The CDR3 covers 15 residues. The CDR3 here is CASSLAPANNEKLFF.

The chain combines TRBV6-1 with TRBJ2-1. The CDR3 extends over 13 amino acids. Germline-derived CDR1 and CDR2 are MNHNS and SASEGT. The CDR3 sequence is CASSEGLHNEQFF.

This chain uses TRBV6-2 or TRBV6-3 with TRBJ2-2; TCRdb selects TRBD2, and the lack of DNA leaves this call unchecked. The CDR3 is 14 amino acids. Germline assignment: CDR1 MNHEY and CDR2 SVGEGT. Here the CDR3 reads CASSWASETGELFF.

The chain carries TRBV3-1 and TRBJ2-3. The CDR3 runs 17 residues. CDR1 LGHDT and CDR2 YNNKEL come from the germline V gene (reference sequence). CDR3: CASSQDRSDSYTDTQYF.

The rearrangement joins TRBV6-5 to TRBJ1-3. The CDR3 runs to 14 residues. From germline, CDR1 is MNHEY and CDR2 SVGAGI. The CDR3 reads CASSYSPSGNTIYF.

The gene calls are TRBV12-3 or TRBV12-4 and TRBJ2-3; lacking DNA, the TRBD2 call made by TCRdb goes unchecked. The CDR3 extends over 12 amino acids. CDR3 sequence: CASSSGLNTQYF.

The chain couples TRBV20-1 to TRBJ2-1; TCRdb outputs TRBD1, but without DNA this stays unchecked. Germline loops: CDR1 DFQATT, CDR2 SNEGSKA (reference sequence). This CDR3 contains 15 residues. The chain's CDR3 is CSAMLDGEPYNEQFF.

The CDR3 loop is CASSESGQGIPGELFF. The V and J genes are TRBV6-4 and TRBJ2-2; TCRdb lists TRBD1, though no DNA is available to test this call. CDR1 is MRHNA, CDR2 SNTAGT, per germline. The CDR3 runs 16 residues.

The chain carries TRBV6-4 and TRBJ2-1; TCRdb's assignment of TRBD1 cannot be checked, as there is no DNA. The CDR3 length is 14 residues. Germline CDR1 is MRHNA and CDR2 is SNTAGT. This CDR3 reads CASSRGEEGNEQFF.

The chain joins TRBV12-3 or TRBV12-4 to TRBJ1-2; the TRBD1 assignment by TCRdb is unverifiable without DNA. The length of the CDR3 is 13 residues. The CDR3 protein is CASSSQPPTDYTF.

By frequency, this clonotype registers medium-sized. The CDR3 sequence is CSAKTGEVDGYTF. The rearrangement joins TRBV20-1 to TRBJ1-2; TCRdb outputs TRBD1, but without DNA this stays unchecked. Germline V gene sequence: CDR1 DFQATT, CDR2 SNEGSKA (reference sequence). The CDR3 is 13 residues long.

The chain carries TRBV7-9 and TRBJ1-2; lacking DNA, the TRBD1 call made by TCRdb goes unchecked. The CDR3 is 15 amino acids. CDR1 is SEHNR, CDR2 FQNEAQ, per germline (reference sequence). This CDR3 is CASSSTDRPLSGYTF.

The CDR3 protein is CASSTPGQGINEQFF. The gene calls are TRBV19 and TRBJ2-1; TCRdb's D call of TRBD1 is untestable without DNA. The length of the CDR3 is 15 residues. Germline values: CDR1 LNHDA, CDR2 SQIVND (reference sequence). Full variable domain (remainder filled in from reference TRBV19 and TRBJ2-1): DGGITQSPKYLFRKEGQNVTLSCEQNLNHDAMYWYRQDPGQGLRLIYYSQIVNDFQKGDIAEGYSVSREKKESFPLTVTSAQKNPTAFYLCASSTPGQGINEQFFGPGTRLTVL.